The next 21 T cell receptor beta chains were all read from a single sample in a study of cytomegalovirus exposure and HLA in healthy donors. With 60 Vbeta and 13 Jbeta primers, the PCR was carried out. TCRdb's copy holds only in-frame clones and misses some; the assay was immunoSEQ multiplex PCR. The sample comprises around 190,000 clones, 70% to 80% of which are singletons, and about 2.1% rests with the top ten. The source material was PBMCs. The origin of the receptors is a man aged 25 to 40 in good health and CMV-seronegative.

This sequence joins TRBV29-1 and TRBJ2-1; the match to TRBD2 covers 9 bases. The CDR3 runs to 15 residues. The V gene end was trimmed by 6 bases and the J gene end by 9 bases; junction bases not matched to a gene: 15. CDR1 is SQVTM and CDR2 is ANQGSEA in the germline V gene. The CDR3 nucleotides are TGCAGCGTGGGGGGTTTAGCGGGAGTCCTAGGTGAGCAGTTCTTC. Translated: CSVGGLAGVLGEQFF.

The chain employs TRBV7-3 and TRBJ1-2, with D unresolved. CDR1 and CDR2 (germline): SGHTA, FQGTGA. The CDR3 has 13 amino acids. The ends were cut back, 4 bases at V and 0 bases at J, with 6 bases in the middle. The CDR3 sequence: CASSSGTNYGYTF. The CDR3 DNA is TGTGCCAGCAGCTCCGGGACTAACTATGGCTACACCTTC.

V usage is TRBV7-2 and J usage is TRBJ2-1; 10 nucleotides agree with TRBD2. The CDR3 covers 15 residues. The germline gives CDR1 SGHTA, CDR2 FQGNSA. V lost 5 bases, J lost 12 bases, and 13 bases stayed unmatched. The CDR3 region has the DNA TGTGCCAGCAGCCTCCTCGGACTAGCGGAGCCGACGCAGTTCTTC. Amino acid sequence: CASSLLGLAEPTQFF.

V is TRBV25-1 and J is TRBJ2-3; 8 nucleotides line up with TRBD1. Germline V gene sequence: CDR1 MGHDK, CDR2 SYGVNS. J lost 3 bases, V lost 4 bases, and 0 bases had no gene match. This CDR3 contains 13 residues. The CDR3 nucleotides read TGTGCCAGCAGTGGACAGGGGACAGATACGCAGTATTTT. It specifies CASSGQGTDTQYF.

The V and J genes are TRBV2 and TRBJ1-6; a weak D match, TRBD1 (5 bases). CDR3 length equals 15 residues. Germline V gives CDR1 SNHLY, CDR2 FYNNEI. Trimming removed 2 bases at V and 13 bases at J, with 18 bases between. The CDR3 DNA sequence: TGTGCCAGCAGTGAATGGATGGGGGGAATGGAGCCCCTCCACTTT. Its translation is CASSEWMGGMEPLHF.

In its sample, this clone was seen once. This chain uses TRBV14 with TRBJ1-3, with D unclear. Trimming stripped 0 bases from V and 4 bases from J, with 13 bases between. This CDR3 region has 16 residues. The V gene's germline CDR1 is SGHDN and CDR2 FVKESK. CDR3 loop: CASSQEPTPRGNTIYF. The CDR3, as DNA: TGTGCCAGCAGCCAAGAGCCGACACCAAGGGGAAACACCATATATTTT.

The rearrangement links TRBV9 to TRBJ1-2, with D tentatively TRBD1 (6 bases). Germline V lookup: CDR1 SGDLS, CDR2 YYNGEE. The germline V and J ends were trimmed by 4 bases and 9 bases, with 10 bases remaining between them. This CDR3 has 11 residues. The CDR3 DNA follows: TGTGCCAGCAGCTCTCAGGGGAGCTACACCTTC. Translated: CASSSQGSYTF.

The genes are TRBV2 and TRBJ2-7; a weak D match, TRBD1 (5 bases). CDR3 size: 12 residues. The germline gives CDR1 SNHLY, CDR2 FYNNEI. The V and J ends lost 4 bases and 3 bases respectively, with 7 bases between them. The CDR3 region has the DNA TGTGCCAGCAGTGGGACATTCTACGAGCAGTACTTC. Protein: CASSGTFYEQYF.

The chain joins TRBV11-2 to TRBJ2-7; TRBD2 agrees at 9 bases. The V segment lost 3 bases and the J segment 2 bases; nucleotides outside the gene matches: 5. The CDR3 length is 15 residues. CDR1 and CDR2 from the germline V gene are SGHAT and FQNNGV. CDR3 DNA: TGTGCCAGCAGCTTGACTAGCGGAAAAGCCTACGAGCAGTACTTC. This sequence encodes CASSLTSGKAYEQYF.

To note about this clone: One end of the junction does not line up with germline, which may come from a read error. This rearrangement joins TRBV7-7 to TRBJ2-5, with 8 bases that match TRBD1. Germline CDR1 and CDR2: SSHAT and FNYEAQ (reference sequence). This CDR3 is 14 amino acids long. CDR3 sequence reads: CASSLRQGAETQYF. In DNA, the CDR3 is TGTGCTAGCAGCTTACGTCAGGGGGCAGAGACCCAGTACTTC. The whole variable domain, filled in from reference TRBV7-7 and TRBJ2-5, reads GAGVSQSPRYKVTKRGQDVTLRCDPISSHATLYWYQQALGQGPEFLTYFNYEAQPDKSGLPSDRFSAERPEGSISTLTIQRTEQRDSAMYRCASSLRQGAETQYFGPGTRLLVL.

This clone appeared a single time. The chain carries TRBV10-3 and TRBJ1-4; no reliable D call. Germline CDR1 and CDR2: ENHRY and SYGVKD. This CDR3 has 15 amino acids. V was clipped by 0 bases and J by 3 bases, with 8 bases between them. The CDR3 here is CAISESRGSNEKLFF. In nucleotides, the CDR3 is TGTGCCATCAGTGAGTCGAGAGGATCTAATGAAAAACTGTTTTTT.

The gene calls are TRBV25-1 and TRBJ2-7, with TRBD1 identical over 7 bases. This CDR3 contains 14 residues. Germline CDR1 and CDR2: MGHDK and SYGVNS. V was pared by 7 bases and J by 2 bases, with 8 bases of the junction left unmatched. The CDR3 here is CASKTGFVPYEQYF. The CDR3, as DNA: TGTGCCAGCAAGACAGGGTTTGTACCCTACGAGCAGTACTTC.

The CDR3 region has the DNA TGTGCCAGCAGGCTTGGACAGGTAGTCAGCCAAGCTTTCTTT. This encodes CASRLGQVVSQAFF. The chain carries TRBV2 and TRBJ1-1, with 7 bases aligning to TRBD1. CDR1 and CDR2 from the germline V gene are SNHLY and FYNNEI. The length of the CDR3 is 14 residues. Losses at the gene ends were 6 bases for V and 9 bases for J; bases not matched to a gene: 13.

This chain joins TRBV11-2 and TRBJ1-4; a weak D match, TRBD1 (5 bases). This CDR3 comprises 15 residues. V was clipped by 2 bases and J by 5 bases, with 12 bases between them. From germline, CDR1 is SGHAT and CDR2 FQNNGV. The CDR3 DNA follows: TGTGCCAGCAGCTTATCCGGACAAGCGAATGAAAAACTGTTTTTT. It is translated as CASSLSGQANEKLFF.

About this clone: This specimen includes other DNA sequences encoding the same CDR3. The chain employs TRBV20-1 and TRBJ1-1; D is unresolved. Per germline, CDR1 DFQATT and CDR2 SNEGSKA (reference sequence). V gave up 3 bases and J gave up 4 bases, with 6 bases separating them. CDR3 size: 11 residues. In DNA, the CDR3 is TGCAGTGCTAGTTCCCGCACTGAAGCTTTCTTT. It is translated as CSASSRTEAFF.

As regards this clone: The same CDR3 is also encoded by other DNA sequences in this sample. This chain connects TRBV5-1 to TRBJ2-7, with 12 bases aligning to TRBD2. Germline values: CDR1 SGHRS, CDR2 YFSETQ. The CDR3 spans 14 residues. Losses at the gene ends were 4 bases for V and 4 bases for J; bases not matched to a gene: 3. This CDR3 reads CASSLTSGSYEQYF. CDR3 nucleotide sequence: TGCGCCAGCAGCCTGACTAGCGGGAGTTACGAGCAGTACTTC. The whole variable domain, filled in from reference TRBV5-1 and TRBJ2-7, reads KAGVTQTPRYLIKTRGQQVTLSCSPISGHRSVSWYQQTPGQGLQFLFEYFSETQRNKGNFPGRFSGRQFSNSRSEMNVSTLELGDSALYLCASSLTSGSYEQYFGPGTRLTVT.

The J gene is TRBJ1-3, the V gene TRBV7-2; 9 nucleotides match TRBD1. V lost 6 bases and J lost 7; bases outside the gene matches: 10. Germline V gives CDR1 SGHTA, CDR2 FQGNSA. The CDR3 loop spans 15 amino acids. CDR3 amino acids: CASSRGQGISNTIYF. CDR3 coding DNA: TGTGCCAGCAGTCGGGGACAGGGAATCAGTAACACCATATATTTT.

The chain has TRBV4-1 and TRBJ2-7; D is possibly TRBD2 (5 bases). With 0 bases removed from V and 0 bases from J, the gap between germline ends came to 12 bases. Germline V gene sequence: CDR1 MGHRA, CDR2 YSYEKL. The CDR3 runs to 16 residues. The CDR3 sequence: CASSQDRGASSYEQYF. CDR3 nucleotides: TGCGCCAGCAGCCAAGATCGGGGAGCCAGCTCCTACGAGCAGTACTTC.

The gene calls are TRBV18 and TRBJ2-7; D call uncertain. Germline loops: CDR1 KGHSH, CDR2 LQKENI. Trimming shortened V by 3 bases and J by 5 bases, and 14 bases separated the two germline ends. The CDR3 contains 14 residues. The CDR3 protein is CASSPRAVLNEQYF. CDR3 nucleotide sequence: TGTGCCAGCTCACCCCGAGCCGTCCTAAACGAGCAGTACTTC. The full variable domain, its missing parts supplied by reference TRBV18 and TRBJ2-7, is NAGVMQNPRHLVRRRGQEARLRCSPMKGHSHVYWYRQLPEEGLKFMVYLQKENIIDESGMPKERFSAEFPKEGPSILRIQQVVRGDSAAYFCASSPRAVLNEQYFGPGTRLTVT.

The chain recombines TRBV10-3 with TRBJ2-5; 8 bases are shared with TRBD2. The junction had 12 bases not matched to a gene; V was cut back by 5 bases and J by 1 base. The CDR3 has 17 residues. The germline V gene has CDR1 ENHRY and CDR2 SYGVKD. This CDR3 is CAISLNEKRESQETQYF. CDR3 DNA sequence: TGTGCCATCAGTTTAAATGAGAAGCGGGAGAGCCAAGAGACCCAGTACTTC.

The chain has TRBV6-5 and TRBJ1-3; D may be TRBD1 (5 bases). V was pared by 5 bases and J by 0 bases, with 11 bases between. The CDR3 consists of 15 residues. Germline assignment: CDR1 MNHEY and CDR2 SVGAGI. CDR3 DNA: TGTGCCAGCAGTCAGGGACTTTTCTCTGGAAACACCATATATTTT. Amino acids: CASSQGLFSGNTIYF.